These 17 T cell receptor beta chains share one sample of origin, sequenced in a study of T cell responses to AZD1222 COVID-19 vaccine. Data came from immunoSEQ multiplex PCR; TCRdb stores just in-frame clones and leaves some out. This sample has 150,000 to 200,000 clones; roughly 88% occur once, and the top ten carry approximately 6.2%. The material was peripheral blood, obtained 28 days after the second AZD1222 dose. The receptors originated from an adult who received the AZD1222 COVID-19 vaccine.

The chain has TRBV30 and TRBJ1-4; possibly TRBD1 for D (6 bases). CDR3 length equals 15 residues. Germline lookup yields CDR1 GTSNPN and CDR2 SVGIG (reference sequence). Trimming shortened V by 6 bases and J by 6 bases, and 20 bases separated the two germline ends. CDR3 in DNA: TGTGCCTGCACAAGACTCCAGGGGACCTATGAAAAACTGTTTTTT. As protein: CACTRLQGTYEKLFF.

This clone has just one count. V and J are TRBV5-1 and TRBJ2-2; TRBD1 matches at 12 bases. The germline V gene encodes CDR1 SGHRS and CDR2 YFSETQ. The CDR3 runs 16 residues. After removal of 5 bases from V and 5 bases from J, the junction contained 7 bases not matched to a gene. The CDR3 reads CASRTGQGASTGELFF. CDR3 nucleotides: TGCGCCAGCAGAACGGGACAGGGGGCGAGTACCGGGGAGCTGTTTTTT.

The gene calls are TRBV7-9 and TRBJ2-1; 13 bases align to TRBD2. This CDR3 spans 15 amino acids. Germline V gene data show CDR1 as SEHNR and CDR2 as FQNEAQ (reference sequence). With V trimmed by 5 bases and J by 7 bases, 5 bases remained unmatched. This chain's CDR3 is CASSLGTSGVNEQFF. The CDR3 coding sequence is TGTGCCAGCAGCCTGGGGACTAGCGGGGTAAATGAGCAGTTCTTC.

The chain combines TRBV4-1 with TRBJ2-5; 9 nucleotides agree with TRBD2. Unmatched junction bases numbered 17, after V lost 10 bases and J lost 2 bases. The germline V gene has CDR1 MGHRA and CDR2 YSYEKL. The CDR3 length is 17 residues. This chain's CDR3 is CATTRALSGRTQETQYF. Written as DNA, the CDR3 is TGCGCCACCACACGGGCCTTGAGCGGGAGGACTCAAGAGACCCAGTACTTC.

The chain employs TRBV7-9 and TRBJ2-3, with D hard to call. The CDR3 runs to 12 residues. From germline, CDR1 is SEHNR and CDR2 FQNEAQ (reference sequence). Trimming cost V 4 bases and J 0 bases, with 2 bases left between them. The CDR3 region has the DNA TGTGCCAGCAGCTCTAGCACAGATACGCAGTATTTT. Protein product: CASSSSTDTQYF.

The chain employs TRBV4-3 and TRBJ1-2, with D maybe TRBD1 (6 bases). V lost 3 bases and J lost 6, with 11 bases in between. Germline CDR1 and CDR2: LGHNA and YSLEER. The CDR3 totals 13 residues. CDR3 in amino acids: CASSQWRGDGYTF. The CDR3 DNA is TGCGCCAGCAGCCAGTGGAGGGGGGATGGCTACACCTTC.

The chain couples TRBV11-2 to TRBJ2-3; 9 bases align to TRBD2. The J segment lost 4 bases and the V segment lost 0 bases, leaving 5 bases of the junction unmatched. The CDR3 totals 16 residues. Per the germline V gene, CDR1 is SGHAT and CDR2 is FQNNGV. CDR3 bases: TGTGCCAGCAGCTTAGATAGGGCGGGAGGGTCAGATACGCAGTATTTT. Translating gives CASSLDRAGGSDTQYF.

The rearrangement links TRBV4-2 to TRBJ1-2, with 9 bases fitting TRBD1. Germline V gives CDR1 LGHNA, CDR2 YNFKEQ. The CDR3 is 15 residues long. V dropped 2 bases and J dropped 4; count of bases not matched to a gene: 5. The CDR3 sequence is CASSQSGTGSYGYTF. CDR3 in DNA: TGTGCCAGCAGCCAATCCGGGACAGGGAGCTATGGCTACACCTTC.

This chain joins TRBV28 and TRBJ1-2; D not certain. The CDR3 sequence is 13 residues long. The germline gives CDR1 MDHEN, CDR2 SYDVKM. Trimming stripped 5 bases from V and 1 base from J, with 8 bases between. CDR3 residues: CASSQQVNYGYTF. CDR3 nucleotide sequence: TGTGCCAGCAGTCAGCAGGTTAACTATGGCTACACCTTC.

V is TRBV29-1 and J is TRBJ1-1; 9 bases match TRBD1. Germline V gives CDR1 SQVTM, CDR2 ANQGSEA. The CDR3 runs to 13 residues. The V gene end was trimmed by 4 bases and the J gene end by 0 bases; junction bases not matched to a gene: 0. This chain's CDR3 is CSVGTGVNTEAFF. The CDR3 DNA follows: TGCAGCGTTGGGACAGGGGTGAACACTGAAGCTTTCTTT.

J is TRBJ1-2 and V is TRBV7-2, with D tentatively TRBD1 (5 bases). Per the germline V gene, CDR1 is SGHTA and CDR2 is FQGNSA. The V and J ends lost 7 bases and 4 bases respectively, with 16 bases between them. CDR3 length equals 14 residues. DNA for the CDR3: TGTGCCAGCACCCCAGACAGTTCCTTCTATGGCTACACCTTC. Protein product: CASTPDSSFYGYTF.

The CDR3 sequence is CSASRQGRGNEQFF. For the CDR3, the DNA is TGCAGTGCTAGTCGTCAGGGTAGGGGGAATGAGCAGTTCTTC. The J gene is TRBJ2-1, the V gene TRBV20-1, with TRBD1 as a possible D gene (6 bases). The CDR3 runs to 14 residues. The V end lost 3 bases, the J end lost 7 bases, and 16 bases lay between the germline ends. CDR1 is DFQATT, CDR2 SNEGSKA, per germline (reference sequence).

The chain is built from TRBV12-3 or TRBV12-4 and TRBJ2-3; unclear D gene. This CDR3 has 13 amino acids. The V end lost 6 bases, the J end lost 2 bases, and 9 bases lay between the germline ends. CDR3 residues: CASRLSSTDTQYF. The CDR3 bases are TGTGCCAGCAGACTATCCTCCACAGATACGCAGTATTTT.

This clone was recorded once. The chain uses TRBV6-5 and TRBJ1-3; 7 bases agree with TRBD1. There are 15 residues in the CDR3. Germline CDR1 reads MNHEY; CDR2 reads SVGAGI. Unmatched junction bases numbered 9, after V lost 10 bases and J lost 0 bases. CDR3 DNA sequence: TGTGCCACAGCCGGGACAGCTAACTCTGGAAACACCATATATTTT. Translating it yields CATAGTANSGNTIYF.

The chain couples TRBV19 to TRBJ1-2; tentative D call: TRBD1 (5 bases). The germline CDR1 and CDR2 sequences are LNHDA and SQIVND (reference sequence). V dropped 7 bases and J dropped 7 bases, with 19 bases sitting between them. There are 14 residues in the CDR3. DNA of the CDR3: TGTGCCAGTACCATCCCTGTGGGGCATTCTGGCTACACCTTC. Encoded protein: CASTIPVGHSGYTF.

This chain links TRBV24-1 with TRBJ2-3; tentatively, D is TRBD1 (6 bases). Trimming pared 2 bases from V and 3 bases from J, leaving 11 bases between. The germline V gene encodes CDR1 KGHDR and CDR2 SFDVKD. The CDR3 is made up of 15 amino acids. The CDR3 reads CATSDYQQGTDTQYF. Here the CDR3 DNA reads TGTGCCACCAGTGATTACCAACAGGGTACAGATACGCAGTATTTT.

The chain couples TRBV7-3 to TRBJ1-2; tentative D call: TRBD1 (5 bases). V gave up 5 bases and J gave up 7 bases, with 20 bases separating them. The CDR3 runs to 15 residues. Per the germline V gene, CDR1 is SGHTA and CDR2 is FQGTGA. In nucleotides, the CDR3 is TGTGCCAGCAGCCCAGAGGGGTTGTTCAGTGGTGGCTACACCTTC. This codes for CASSPEGLFSGGYTF.